A single sample is the source of the 3 T cell receptor beta chains below, sequenced in a study of T cell responses to AZD1222 COVID-19 vaccine. Profiling relied on immunoSEQ multiplex PCR, and the TCRdb table lists in-frame clones only, not all of them. This table has some 110,000 clones, approximately 83% appearing once. The starting material was peripheral blood, obtained on day 0 of MenACWY control vaccination. These receptors came from an adult in good health.

The chain carries TRBV3-1 (or the pseudogene TRBV3-2) and TRBJ1-2; D is unclear. V shed 2 bases and J shed 4 bases, with 11 bases lying between them. The V gene's germline CDR1 is LGHDT and CDR2 YNNKEL (reference sequence). This CDR3 contains 14 residues. This CDR3 reads CASSQSVDPYGYTF. CDR3 bases: TGTGCCAGCAGCCAATCGGTAGATCCCTATGGCTACACCTTC.

This clone was seen only a few times. The chain employs TRBV5-8 and TRBJ1-4; the D is unclear. The V gene's germline CDR1 is SGHTS and CDR2 YDEGEE. The germline V and J ends were trimmed by 0 bases and 4 bases, with 7 bases remaining between them. This CDR3 has 14 amino acids. The CDR3 DNA follows: TGTGCCAGCAGCTTGGGCCAGGATAATGAAAAACTGTTTTTT. Translating it yields CASSLGQDNEKLFF.

The rearrangement uses TRBV7-2 and TRBJ2-5; D perhaps matches TRBD1 (5 bases). This CDR3 region has 15 residues. Germline V gives CDR1 SGHTA, CDR2 FQGNSA. V dropped 5 bases and J dropped 4 bases, with 17 bases sitting between them. The CDR3 here is CASSPRTQGGETQYF. The CDR3 region has the DNA TGTGCCAGCAGCCCCCGTACTCAGGGTGGAGAGACCCAGTACTTC.